Following are 6 T cell receptor beta chains from one sample sequenced in a study of beta chain features in type 1 diabetes. General study points: Among all four CD4+ subsets, Type 1 diabetes patients had TCRB CDR3s that were moderately but significantly shorter.

These receptors have no identified antigens. What was sequenced were expressed TCRB transcripts, since all of the isolated RNA had been reverse transcribed. The data were produced by immunoSEQ multiplex PCR, yet TCRdb's version contains in-frame clones alone and is incomplete. The sample holds about 120,000 clones, 17% seen once. Sequences were obtained from central memory CD4+ T cells from blood. The receptors were gathered from a man between 18 and 29 years old with type 1 diabetes.

This clone has more than one count but fewer than ten. The V and J genes are TRBV7-6 and TRBJ1-6, with 7 bases that match TRBD1. CDR1 is SGHVS, CDR2 FNYEAQ, per germline. This CDR3 spans 16 amino acids. V shed 1 base and J 7 bases; nucleotides not matched to a gene: 7. The CDR3 sequence: CASSLEGGAGNSPLHF. The CDR3 DNA reads as TGTGCCAGCAGCTTAGAAGGGGGCGCCGGGAATTCACCCCTCCACTTT.

This clone has at least ten counts. This chain uses TRBV7-6 with TRBJ2-1, with 8 bases matching TRBD1. This CDR3 has 15 amino acids. Germline V gene data show CDR1 as SGHVS and CDR2 as FNYEAQ. The J segment lost 3 bases and the V segment lost 4 bases, leaving 5 bases of the junction unmatched. The CDR3 DNA follows: TGTGCCAGCAGCTCCGGACAGGGTGTCTACAATGAGCAGTTCTTC. It specifies CASSSGQGVYNEQFF.

V gene TRBV13 combines with J gene TRBJ2-7; 9 bases map to TRBD1. Looked up from germline, CDR1 is PRHDT and CDR2 is FYEKMQ (reference sequence). V shed 5 bases and J 6 bases; nucleotides not matched to a gene: 11. The CDR3 runs to 15 residues. The CDR3 nucleotides are TGTGCCAGCAGCCGGCCGGGACAGGGAACGGGCGAGCAGTACTTC. It translates to CASSRPGQGTGEQYF.

This rearrangement joins TRBV9 to TRBJ2-7; TRBD2 matches at 11 bases. The V and J ends lost 0 bases and 3 bases, in that order; junction bases with no gene match: 5. This CDR3 is built from 16 residues. Germline assignment: CDR1 SGDLS and CDR2 YYNGEE. As DNA, the CDR3 is TGTGCCAGCAGCGTAGAGGCTAGCGGGGGGATCTACGAGCAGTACTTC. Its protein product is CASSVEASGGIYEQYF.

The chain is built from TRBV7-9 and TRBJ2-3, with 7 bases fitting TRBD2. The V gene end was trimmed by 5 bases and the J gene end by 4 bases; junction bases not matched to a gene: 3. The length of the CDR3 is 13 residues. Germline CDR1 and CDR2: SEHNR and FQNEAQ (reference sequence). CDR3 region: CASSRGSPDTQYF. The CDR3 region has the DNA TGTGCCAGCAGCCGCGGGAGTCCAGATACGCAGTATTTT.

The V and J genes are TRBV2 and TRBJ2-1; 10 nucleotides line up with TRBD1. The CDR3 is made up of 14 amino acids. Trimming took 10 bases from V and 15 from J; bases not matched to a gene: 18. In germline, CDR1 is SNHLY, CDR2 FYNNEI. The CDR3 region has the DNA TGTGCCATCGGGGGACAGGGGCAGTTGTCCCAGTGGTTCTTC. Protein product: CAIGGQGQLSQWFF. The full variable domain, in which reference TRBV2 and TRBJ2-1 provide the parts outside the CDR3, is EPEVTQTPSHQVTQMGQEVILRCVPISNHLYFYWYRQILGQKVEFLVSFYNNEISEKSEIFDDQFSVERPDGSNFTLKIRSTKLEDSAMYFCAIGGQGQLSQWFFGPGTRLTVL.